These T cell receptor beta chains were read from a single sample in a study of cytomegalovirus exposure and HLA in healthy donors. This table comes from immunoSEQ multiplex PCR, and its TCRdb copy is limited to in-frame clones, with some not included. This table has 130,000 to 150,000 clones, over 60% appearing once. Source material: PBMCs. Every receptor here comes from a woman between 35 and 50 years old in good health and CMV-seronegative. CDR3s include the opening cysteine and the closing phenylalanine or tryptophan. Each record gives: V gene, clone size, J gene, D gene, CDR3 protein, CDR3 DNA. The D gene is left open where the match is weak. Only some rows state a clone size, as once, few, many or a class for expanded clones.

V: TRBV6-4; size: few; J: TRBJ2-3; D: -; CDR3: CASSDGAGGTDTQYF; DNA: TGTGCCAGCAGTGACGGGGCAGGGGGCACAGATACGCAGTATTTT
V: TRBV13; size: -; J: TRBJ1-1; D: TRBD1; CDR3: CASSFRTGISEAFF; DNA: TGTGCCAGCAGCTTCAGGACAGGCATCTCTGAAGCTTTCTTT
V: TRBV6-5; size: -; J: TRBJ2-7; D: -; CDR3: CASSYSGGLSSYEQYF; DNA: TGTGCCAGCAGTTACTCTGGGGGGTTGAGCTCCTACGAGCAGTACTTC
V: TRBV19; size: -; J: TRBJ2-7; D: TRBD2; CDR3: CASRSLAGSYEQYF; DNA: TGTGCCAGCAGGTCGCTAGCGGGTTCCTACGAGCAGTACTTC
V: TRBV13; size: -; J: TRBJ2-7; D: TRBD1; CDR3: CASSLGTEQYF; DNA: TGTGCCAGCAGCCTAGGGACAGAACAGTACTTC
V: TRBV19; size: -; J: TRBJ2-6; D: TRBD1; CDR3: CASSILGQLTSGANVLTF; DNA: TGTGCCAGTAGTATATTGGGACAGCTCACTTCTGGGGCCAACGTCCTGACTTTC
V: TRBV30; size: -; J: TRBJ1-2; D: TRBD1; CDR3: CAWSVRTGLGYTF; DNA: TGTGCCTGGAGTGTAAGGACAGGGTTAGGCTACACCTTC
V: TRBV10-3; size: -; J: TRBJ1-2; D: -; CDR3: CAISESNIRGDYGYTF; DNA: TGTGCCATCAGTGAGTCCAATATCAGGGGAGACTATGGCTACACCTTC
V: TRBV11-2; size: -; J: TRBJ2-7; D: TRBD1; CDR3: CASSSGTGNEQYF; DNA: TGTGCCAGCAGCTCAGGGACAGGGAACGAGCAGTACTTC
V: TRBV5-5; size: once; J: TRBJ1-4; D: -; CDR3: CASSLEIGEGEKLFF; DNA: TGTGCCAGCAGCTTGGAGATAGGGGAAGGTGAAAAACTGTTTTTT
V: TRBV6-6; size: -; J: TRBJ1-3; D: -; CDR3: CASSFPRGGVGNTIYF; DNA: TGTGCCAGCAGTTTTCCACGGGGGGGAGTGGGAAACACCATATATTTT
V: TRBV7-2; size: -; J: TRBJ2-3; D: TRBD2; CDR3: CASSLASGATDTQYF; DNA: TGTGCCAGCAGCTTAGCTAGCGGGGCCACAGATACGCAGTATTTT
V: TRBV29-1; size: -; J: TRBJ2-5; D: -; CDR3: CSVVYWSGTQYF; DNA: TGCAGCGTTGTCTACTGGTCGGGGACCCAGTACTTC
V: TRBV9; size: -; J: TRBJ2-6; D: -; CDR3: CASSVVGAGANVLTF; DNA: TGTGCCAGCAGCGTAGTAGGGGCCGGGGCCAACGTCCTGACTTTC
V: TRBV6-5; size: -; J: TRBJ1-2; D: TRBD1; CDR3: CASSYAPGQGGYTF; DNA: TGTGCCAGCAGTTATGCCCCGGGACAGGGAGGCTACACCTTC
V: TRBV7-6; size: -; J: TRBJ2-2; D: TRBD1; CDR3: CASSLGQGLPKSF; DNA: TGTGCCAGCAGCCTCGGACAGGGCCTGCCCAAATCTTTT
V: TRBV30; size: -; J: TRBJ2-5; D: -; CDR3: CAWKRQGAETQYF; DNA: TGTGCCTGGAAACGGCAAGGGGCCGAGACCCAGTACTTC
V: TRBV19; size: -; J: TRBJ2-7; D: -; CDR3: CASRNAEDYEQYF; DNA: TGTGCCAGCAGAAATGCGGAAGACTACGAGCAGTACTTC
V: TRBV11-2; size: -; J: TRBJ2-6; D: -; CDR3: CASSLFGGLGANVLTF; DNA: TGTGCCAGCAGCTTATTCGGGGGGCTTGGGGCCAACGTCCTGACTTTC
V: TRBV30; size: -; J: TRBJ2-5; D: TRBD2; CDR3: CAWSSSGGQTQYF; DNA: TGTGCCTGGAGTTCTAGCGGGGGACAGACCCAGTACTTC
V: TRBV4-1; size: -; J: TRBJ1-2; D: -; CDR3: CASSQVGRDGYTF; DNA: TGCGCCAGCAGCCAGGTGGGGAGGGATGGCTACACCTTC
V: TRBV5-4; size: -; J: TRBJ2-1; D: -; CDR3: CASSLRFPGVTGEQFF; DNA: TGTGCCAGCAGCTTAAGGTTCCCGGGAGTAACGGGTGAGCAGTTCTTC
V: TRBV28; size: -; J: TRBJ2-1; D: TRBD2; CDR3: CASTVAGHAPNEQFF; DNA: TGTGCCAGCACCGTAGCGGGGCATGCGCCAAATGAGCAGTTCTTC
V: TRBV5-1; size: -; J: TRBJ2-7; D: -; CDR3: CASSRESSYEQYF; DNA: TGCGCCAGCAGCCGAGAGAGCTCCTACGAGCAGTACTTC
V: TRBV7-9; size: -; J: TRBJ1-4; D: TRBD1; CDR3: CASSTGSVEKLFF; DNA: TGTGCCTCCTCGACAGGGTCTGTTGAAAAACTGTTTTTT
V: TRBV6-1; size: -; J: TRBJ2-3; D: TRBD1; CDR3: CASSVDRGPATDTQYF; DNA: TGTGCCAGCAGTGTGGACAGGGGGCCCGCCACAGATACGCAGTATTTT
V: TRBV21-1; size: -; J: TRBJ2-7; D: -; CDR3: CASSRRRTHYEQYF; DNA: TGTGCCAGCAGCAGACGGCGGACTCACTACGAGCAGTACTTC
V: TRBV5-6; size: -; J: TRBJ2-1; D: TRBD1; CDR3: CASTGQGSYEQFF; DNA: TGTGCCAGCACGGGACAGGGGTCCTATGAGCAGTTCTTC
V: TRBV11-1; size: once; J: TRBJ2-1; D: TRBD2; CDR3: CASTRSGGGFGAYQFF; DNA: TGTGCCAGCACCCGGTCGGGGGGAGGGTTCGGGGCCTATCAGTTCTTC
V: TRBV7-7; size: -; J: TRBJ2-5; D: TRBD2; CDR3: CASSLGGTSGGSETQYF; DNA: TGTGCCAGCAGCTTAGGTGGGACTAGCGGGGGGTCAGAGACCCAGTACTTC
V: TRBV5-1; size: -; J: TRBJ1-6; D: TRBD1; CDR3: CASSAFDRVQSPLHF; DNA: TGCGCCAGCAGCGCATTCGACAGGGTACAGTCACCCCTCCACTTT
V: TRBV18; size: -; J: TRBJ2-5; D: -; CDR3: CASSPLFGTQYF; DNA: TGTGCCAGCTCACCCCTGTTCGGGACCCAGTACTTC
V: TRBV28; size: -; J: TRBJ2-7; D: -; CDR3: CASSLRTYEQYF; DNA: TGTGCCAGCAGTTTGAGAACCTACGAGCAGTACTTC
V: TRBV6-4; size: -; J: TRBJ2-3; D: TRBD2; CDR3: CASSDGRGESDTQYF; DNA: TGTGCCAGCAGTGACGGGCGGGGGGAGTCAGATACGCAGTATTTT
V: TRBV14; size: -; J: TRBJ1-2; D: TRBD1; CDR3: CASSQDLDRGAVGYGYTF; DNA: TGTGCCAGCAGCCAAGATCTGGACAGGGGGGCCGTGGGGTATGGCTACACCTTC
V: TRBV6-1; size: -; J: TRBJ1-4; D: TRBD1; CDR3: CATDRDRVLGEKLFF; DNA: TGTGCCACCGACCGGGACAGGGTATTAGGTGAAAAACTGTTTTTT
V: TRBV5-5; size: -; J: TRBJ1-1; D: TRBD1; CDR3: CASSLAPARRQGGYTEAFF; DNA: TGTGCCAGCAGCTTGGCCCCCGCAAGGCGACAGGGAGGATACACTGAAGCTTTCTTT
V: TRBV10-3; size: once; J: TRBJ2-5; D: TRBD2; CDR3: CAISDPRLAEEGETQYF; DNA: TGTGCCATCAGTGACCCTCGACTAGCGGAGGAGGGGGAGACCCAGTACTTC
V: TRBV7-2; size: once; J: TRBJ1-1; D: -; CDR3: CASSLAFGGGTQAFF; DNA: TGTGCCAGCAGCTTAGCTTTTGGGGGAGGTACTCAAGCTTTCTTT
V: TRBV27; size: -; J: TRBJ1-1; D: -; CDR3: CASSLNQNTEAFF; DNA: TGTGCCAGCAGTTTAAATCAGAACACTGAAGCTTTCTTT
V: TRBV7-2; size: few; J: TRBJ1-5; D: -; CDR3: CASSFNAEQPQHF; DNA: TGTGCCAGCAGCTTCAACGCGGAGCAGCCCCAGCATTTT
V: TRBV5-1; size: -; J: TRBJ2-7; D: -; CDR3: CASSLGEIYEQYF; DNA: TGCGCCAGCAGCTTGGGTGAGATATACGAGCAGTACTTC
V: TRBV18; size: -; J: TRBJ1-4; D: TRBD1; CDR3: CASSPPSQGGEKLFF; DNA: TGTGCCAGCTCACCACCGTCTCAGGGGGGAGAAAAACTGTTTTTT
V: TRBV7-8; size: once; J: TRBJ1-2; D: -; CDR3: CASSQDRNYGYTF; DNA: TGTGCCAGCAGCCAGGACAGAAACTATGGCTACACCTTC
V: TRBV6-6; size: -; J: TRBJ2-5; D: TRBD2; CDR3: CASSYGSGGFQETQYF; DNA: TGTGCCAGCAGTTATGGTAGCGGGGGGTTCCAAGAGACCCAGTACTTC
V: TRBV7-8; size: -; J: TRBJ1-2; D: -; CDR3: CASSSTLGFGTLPLYF; DNA: TGTGCCAGCTCCTCAACGTTAGGGTTCGGGACACTCCCCCTTTACTTC
V: TRBV11-1; size: -; J: TRBJ2-3; D: -; CDR3: CASSLKGAGGTQYF; DNA: TGTGCCAGCAGCTTAAAAGGGGCCGGTGGTACGCAGTATTTT
V: TRBV5-1; size: -; J: TRBJ1-1; D: TRBD1; CDR3: CASSLVDRGRVAEAFF; DNA: TGCGCCAGCAGCTTGGTGGACAGGGGGCGCGTCGCTGAAGCTTTCTTT
V: TRBV27; size: few; J: TRBJ1-1; D: TRBD1; CDR3: CASSLGQRTNEAFF; DNA: TGTGCCAGCAGTTTGGGACAGAGAACCAATGAAGCTTTCTTT
V: TRBV6-5; size: once; J: TRBJ2-1; D: TRBD1; CDR3: CASSYPRGQGQNEQFF; DNA: TGTGCCAGCAGTTACCCTAGGGGACAGGGTCAAAATGAGCAGTTCTTC
V: TRBV7-9; size: few; J: TRBJ1-3; D: TRBD1; CDR3: CASQGAGRNTIYF; DNA: TGTGCCAGCCAGGGGGCAGGTAGAAACACCATATATTTT
V: TRBV28; size: -; J: TRBJ1-5; D: TRBD1; CDR3: CASSLFDRVGANQPQHF; DNA: TGTGCCAGCAGTTTATTTGACAGGGTCGGAGCCAATCAGCCCCAGCATTTT
V: TRBV27; size: -; J: TRBJ1-2; D: TRBD1; CDR3: CASSLGQGGYNYGYTF; DNA: TGTGCCAGCAGTTTGGGACAGGGGGGTTATAACTATGGCTACACCTTC
V: TRBV5-8; size: -; J: TRBJ1-6; D: -; CDR3: CASSQPRRTSNSPLHF; DNA: TGTGCCAGCAGCCAGCCCCGACGGACTTCTAATTCACCCCTCCACTTT
V: TRBV5-1; size: -; J: TRBJ1-4; D: TRBD1; CDR3: CASRDRANEKLFF; DNA: TGCGCCAGCAGAGACAGGGCTAATGAAAAACTGTTTTTT